These T cell receptor beta chains were read from a single sample in a study of cytomegalovirus exposure and HLA in healthy donors. The data were produced by immunoSEQ multiplex PCR, yet TCRdb's version contains in-frame clones alone and is incomplete. The data show approximately 170,000 clones, approximately 88% seen once. Source material: PBMCs. These receptors were collected from a boy under 10 years old in good health and CMV-seronegative. Each CDR3 is given with its conserved first and last residue. Fields, in order: D gene, clone size, V gene, J gene, CDR3 protein, CDR3 DNA. D genes are given only for firm matches. Clone size, where shown, is once, few, many, or a class for clones that have expanded.

D: TRBD2; size: NA; V: TRBV7-8; J: TRBJ2-1; CDR3: CASTPTSGNNEQFF; DNA: TGTGCCAGCACCCCGACTAGCGGAAACAATGAGCAGTTCTTC
D: NA; size: few; V: TRBV6-5; J: TRBJ1-1; CDR3: CASSYETGGEAFF; DNA: TGTGCCAGCAGTTACGAGACGGGGGGTGAAGCTTTCTTT
D: NA; size: NA; V: TRBV28; J: TRBJ1-1; CDR3: CASSLGQGSGNTEAFF; DNA: TGTGCCAGCAGTTTAGGGCAGGGGTCAGGGAACACTGAAGCTTTCTTT
D: TRBD1; size: once; V: TRBV27; J: TRBJ2-1; CDR3: CASSQGTGGLEQFF; DNA: TGTGCCAGCAGTCAAGGGACAGGGGGCCTTGAGCAGTTCTTC
D: NA; size: NA; V: TRBV29-1; J: TRBJ1-2; CDR3: CSVRVLPNAPNYGYTF; DNA: TGCAGCGTTCGAGTTCTGCCCAACGCTCCTAACTATGGCTACACCTTC
D: NA; size: NA; V: TRBV19; J: TRBJ2-5; CDR3: CASSIGPAQETQYF; DNA: TGTGCCAGTAGTATAGGGCCCGCCCAAGAGACCCAGTACTTC
D: TRBD2; size: NA; V: TRBV7-3; J: TRBJ2-1; CDR3: CASSQRGDGFNEQFF; DNA: TGTGCCAGCAGCCAACGGGGGGACGGGTTCAATGAGCAGTTCTTC
D: NA; size: NA; V: TRBV13; J: TRBJ2-6; CDR3: CASSLRGSGANVLTF; DNA: TGTGCCAGCAGCCTAAGAGGCTCTGGGGCCAACGTCCTGACTTTC
D: NA; size: NA; V: TRBV11-2; J: TRBJ2-1; CDR3: CASSSDLDNEQFF; DNA: TGTGCCAGCAGCTCCGACTTAGACAATGAGCAGTTCTTC
D: TRBD1; size: NA; V: TRBV10-3; J: TRBJ2-2; CDR3: CAISEWLGTGTTGELFF; DNA: TGTGCCATCAGTGAATGGTTAGGGACAGGGACCACCGGGGAGCTGTTTTTT
D: TRBD1; size: NA; V: TRBV18; J: TRBJ1-6; CDR3: CASSPPGQGGDSPLHF; DNA: TGTGCCAGCTCACCACCCGGACAGGGGGGCGATTCACCCCTCCACTTT
D: NA; size: NA; V: TRBV7-9; J: TRBJ2-4; CDR3: CASSPQGVFSLVAKNIQYF; DNA: TGTGCCAGCAGCCCACAAGGGGTCTTCTCCTTGGTAGCCAAAAACATTCAGTACTTC
D: TRBD1; size: NA; V: TRBV29-1; J: TRBJ1-1; CDR3: CSVGQGAFTEAFF; DNA: TGCAGCGTCGGACAGGGGGCGTTTACTGAAGCTTTCTTT
D: NA; size: NA; V: TRBV4-2; J: TRBJ2-6; CDR3: CASSQDRSGAHSGANVLTF; DNA: TGTGCCAGCAGCCAAGATCGATCGGGAGCCCACTCTGGGGCCAACGTCCTGACTTTC
D: NA; size: NA; V: TRBV25-1; J: TRBJ1-1; CDR3: CASSELQAPRQVNTEAFF; DNA: TGTGCCAGCAGTGAACTGCAAGCCCCAAGACAGGTGAACACTGAAGCTTTCTTT
D: NA; size: NA; V: TRBV5-6; J: TRBJ2-1; CDR3: CASSLATYNEQFF; DNA: TGTGCCAGCAGCTTGGCTACCTACAATGAGCAGTTCTTC
D: TRBD2; size: NA; V: TRBV5-1; J: TRBJ2-2; CDR3: CASSSSGRGAGELFF; DNA: TGCGCCAGCAGCTCTAGCGGGAGAGGAGCCGGGGAGCTGTTTTTT
D: NA; size: NA; V: TRBV10-2; J: TRBJ1-5; CDR3: CASSEREWSNQPQHF; DNA: TGCGCCAGCAGTGAGCGGGAATGGAGCAATCAGCCCCAGCATTTT
D: TRBD1; size: NA; V: TRBV18; J: TRBJ1-1; CDR3: CASSPGHTGAEAFF; DNA: TGTGCCAGCTCACCAGGACACACAGGGGCGGAAGCTTTCTTT
D: NA; size: NA; V: TRBV27; J: TRBJ2-2; CDR3: CASRQKGSTGELFF; DNA: TGTGCCAGCAGGCAGAAAGGGAGCACCGGGGAGCTGTTTTTT
D: NA; size: NA; V: TRBV2; J: TRBJ2-1; CDR3: CASSVQGYNEQFF; DNA: TGTGCCAGCAGTGTTCAGGGGTACAATGAGCAGTTCTTC
D: NA; size: NA; V: TRBV29-1; J: TRBJ1-1; CDR3: CSVRTTNTEAFF; DNA: TGCAGCGTTCGGACAACGAACACTGAAGCTTTCTTT
D: TRBD1; size: NA; V: TRBV2; J: TRBJ2-2; CDR3: CASSPRTGANTGELFF; DNA: TGTGCCAGCAGTCCGAGGACAGGGGCAAACACCGGGGAGCTGTTTTTT
D: NA; size: few; V: TRBV7-9; J: TRBJ2-2; CDR3: CASSLSGNTGELFF; DNA: TGTGCCAGCAGCTTATCCGGGAACACCGGGGAGCTGTTTTTT
D: TRBD2; size: NA; V: TRBV7-9; J: TRBJ2-5; CDR3: CASSLEGAGDVKTQYF; DNA: TGTGCCAGCAGCTTAGAGGGAGCGGGGGATGTGAAGACCCAGTACTTC
D: TRBD2; size: once; V: TRBV5-4; J: TRBJ2-1; CDR3: CASSSRTSRKEFF; DNA: TGTGCCAGCAGCTCGAGGACTAGCCGCAAGGAGTTCTTC
D: TRBD2; size: NA; V: TRBV2; J: TRBJ2-7; CDR3: CASSETSGRREQYF; DNA: TGCGCCAGCAGTGAGACTAGCGGGAGGAGGGAGCAGTACTTC
D: TRBD2; size: NA; V: TRBV7-9; J: TRBJ2-1; CDR3: CASSIAGGPNEQFF; DNA: TGTGCCAGCAGCATAGCGGGGGGGCCAAATGAGCAGTTCTTC
D: TRBD2; size: NA; V: TRBV10-3; J: TRBJ2-3; CDR3: CAISETSGTSTDTQYF; DNA: TGTGCCATCAGTGAGACTAGCGGCACTAGCACAGATACGCAGTATTTT
D: NA; size: NA; V: TRBV30; J: TRBJ1-1; CDR3: CAWSHQASEAFF; DNA: TGTGCCTGGAGCCATCAGGCGAGTGAAGCTTTCTTT
D: TRBD1; size: NA; V: TRBV30; J: TRBJ1-5; CDR3: CAWSVGTGSGNQPQHF; DNA: TGTGCCTGGAGTGTCGGGACAGGGTCGGGCAATCAGCCCCAGCATTTT
D: NA; size: few; V: TRBV5-6; J: TRBJ2-3; CDR3: CASSLYGVLADTQYF; DNA: TGTGCCAGCAGCTTGTACGGGGTCTTGGCAGATACGCAGTATTTT
D: TRBD2; size: NA; V: TRBV13; J: TRBJ2-5; CDR3: CASSLAFPGLQYF; DNA: TGTGCCAGCAGCTTAGCGTTTCCGGGACTACAGTACTTC
D: NA; size: NA; V: TRBV5-6; J: TRBJ1-2; CDR3: CASSLTGAANYGYTF; DNA: TGTGCCAGCAGCTTGACAGGAGCCGCGAACTATGGCTACACCTTC
D: TRBD1; size: NA; V: TRBV15; J: TRBJ2-7; CDR3: CATSNFSFGDRQSYEQYF; DNA: TGTGCCACCAGCAATTTTAGTTTTGGGGACAGGCAGTCCTACGAGCAGTACTTC
D: NA; size: NA; V: TRBV6-5; J: TRBJ1-4; CDR3: CASSTPGTNEKLFF; DNA: TGTGCCAGCAGTACGCCCGGGACTAATGAAAAACTGTTTTTT
D: TRBD2; size: NA; V: TRBV7-2; J: TRBJ2-1; CDR3: CASRHLAGGSYNEQFF; DNA: TGTGCCAGCAGACATCTAGCGGGGGGCTCCTACAATGAGCAGTTCTTC
D: TRBD2; size: NA; V: TRBV6-1; J: TRBJ2-5; CDR3: CASRLASHEAQYF; DNA: TGTGCCAGTCGACTAGCGAGCCACGAGGCCCAGTACTTC
D: NA; size: NA; V: TRBV14; J: TRBJ2-3; CDR3: CASSQLSADTQYF; DNA: TGTGCCAGCAGCCAACTTTCCGCAGATACGCAGTATTTT
D: TRBD1; size: NA; V: TRBV6-1; J: TRBJ2-1; CDR3: CASSEYRGTYNEQFF; DNA: TGTGCCAGCAGTGAGTACAGGGGGACATACAATGAGCAGTTCTTC
D: NA; size: NA; V: TRBV6-1; J: TRBJ1-5; CDR3: CASSASDVRGQPQHF; DNA: TGTGCCAGCAGTGCGTCGGACGTGCGGGGACAGCCCCAGCATTTT
D: TRBD1; size: NA; V: TRBV5-4; J: TRBJ2-3; CDR3: CASSLGTRGTDTQYF; DNA: TGTGCCAGCAGCTTGGGGACCAGGGGGACAGATACGCAGTATTTT
D: NA; size: NA; V: TRBV10-2; J: TRBJ1-1; CDR3: CASSGLKQVNTEAFF; DNA: TGCGCCAGCAGCGGACTGAAACAAGTGAACACTGAAGCTTTCTTT
D: NA; size: NA; V: TRBV5-6; J: TRBJ1-1; CDR3: CASSKHVVNTEAFF; DNA: TGTGCCAGCAGCAAACATGTTGTGAACACTGAAGCTTTCTTT
D: TRBD2; size: once; V: TRBV27; J: TRBJ2-3; CDR3: CASSFLTSGPISTDTQYF; DNA: TGTGCCAGCAGTTTCTTGACTAGCGGGCCCATTAGCACAGATACGCAGTATTTT
D: NA; size: NA; V: TRBV7-9; J: TRBJ1-2; CDR3: CASSLGSWGGSYGYTF; DNA: TGTGCCAGCAGCTTAGGATCGTGGGGTGGGAGCTATGGCTACACCTTC
D: TRBD1; size: few; V: TRBV5-4; J: TRBJ1-1; CDR3: CASSAKPTGDTEAFF; DNA: TGTGCCAGCAGCGCAAAACCCACAGGGGACACTGAAGCTTTCTTT
D: TRBD2; size: NA; V: TRBV30; J: TRBJ2-6; CDR3: CAWIQRGAPVRTNVLTF; DNA: TGTGCCTGGATTCAGCGGGGGGCCCCGGTAAGGACCAACGTCCTGACTTTC
D: TRBD2; size: NA; V: TRBV5-6; J: TRBJ2-3; CDR3: CASSFGLAGPDTQYF; DNA: TGTGCCAGCAGCTTCGGACTAGCGGGGCCAGATACGCAGTATTTT
D: NA; size: NA; V: TRBV6-5; J: TRBJ1-1; CDR3: CASSYLQGSTEAFF; DNA: TGTGCCAGCAGTTACTTGCAGGGAAGCACTGAAGCTTTCTTT
D: TRBD1; size: NA; V: TRBV9; J: TRBJ1-2; CDR3: CASQPPGQNYGYTF; DNA: TGTGCCAGCCAGCCCCCGGGACAGAACTATGGCTACACCTTC
D: TRBD2; size: NA; V: TRBV4-2; J: TRBJ2-7; CDR3: CASSQASGRAAYEQYF; DNA: TGTGCCAGCAGCCAAGCTAGCGGGAGGGCCGCCTACGAGCAGTACTTC